This T cell receptor beta chain was identified during a study of human T cells and chemical hapten exposure. Study at large: Variation in per-sample TCR yields came mainly from small pooled library volume differences.

This clonotype has just a few counts. Whole blood, unfractionated, served as the material for total RNA extraction. The germline V gene encodes CDR1 SGHAT and CDR2 FQNNGV. Losses at the gene ends were 1 base for V and 2 bases for J; bases not matched to a gene: 7. The CDR3 contains 16 residues. In the authors' workflow: Sample TCR totals centred on a median of around 100,000, ranging about 20,000 to 700,000. Using its own MiXCR run on the 5' RACE reads, TCRdb lists one record per CDR3 protein. The V and J calls follow TCRdb's processing rather than the paper's. The repertoire holds approximately 81,000 distinct CDR3 sequences, with more than 7% as singletons.

The receptor was isolated from a male donor in good health. The chain links TRBV11-2 to TRBJ1-2; 7 bases match TRBD1. The CDR3 DNA follows: TGTGCCAGCAGCTTAGCTCGACAGGGCGGAAACTATGGCTACACCTTC. Its translation: CASSLARQGGNYGYTF.